Listed here are 30 T cell receptor beta chains from one sample, sequenced in a study of OX40 agonist ivuxolimab in advanced cancers. TCRdb's copy holds only in-frame clones and misses some; the assay was immunoSEQ multiplex PCR. The sample lists 45,000 to 50,000 clones, 80% to 90% seen once, with about 10% in the top ten. The sample in question was CD4+ or CD8+ T cells sorted from blood, obtained in a trial of the OX40 agonist ivuxolimab. These receptors all come from an adult with an advanced solid tumor such as melanoma, head and neck, liver or kidney cancer.

This chain connects TRBV27 to TRBJ2-7; 10 bases match TRBD2. V lost 8 bases and J lost 3; bases outside the gene matches: 7. The V gene's germline CDR1 is MNHEY and CDR2 SMNVEV (reference sequence). This CDR3 has 14 residues. The chain's CDR3 is CASGLAGEIYEQYF. Written as DNA, the CDR3 is TGTGCCAGCGGTCTAGCGGGAGAAATCTACGAGCAGTACTTC.

The chain combines TRBV7-8 with TRBJ2-2, with D possibly being TRBD1 (6 bases). The CDR3 has 14 residues. Germline V CDR1 and CDR2: SGHVS, FQNEAQ. V gave up 4 bases and J gave up 1 base, with 7 bases separating them. The CDR3 sequence: CASSWTVNTGELFF. In DNA, the CDR3 is TGTGCCAGCAGCTGGACAGTGAACACCGGGGAGCTGTTTTTT.

The chain combines TRBV19 with TRBJ2-2; TRBD1 agrees at 7 bases. The CDR3 is 15 residues long. From germline, CDR1 is LNHDA and CDR2 SQIVND (reference sequence). Trimming took 2 bases from V and 5 from J; bases not matched to a gene: 5. DNA for the CDR3: TGTGCCAGTAGTATACCGACAGGGACAACCGGGGAGCTGTTTTTT. Translation gives CASSIPTGTTGELFF.

This clone was counted a single time. This CDR3 reads CASSLQGVNTEAFF. The CDR3 bases are TGTGCCAGCAGTTTACAGGGGGTGAACACTGAAGCTTTCTTT. J is TRBJ1-1 and V is TRBV6-6; 8 nucleotides line up with TRBD1. This CDR3 contains 14 residues. After removal of 4 bases from V and 0 bases from J, the junction contained 1 base not matched to a gene. CDR1 is MNHNY and CDR2 is SVGAGI in the germline V gene (reference sequence).

The rearrangement uses TRBV7-2 and TRBJ2-1; D gene uncertain. Trimming removed 1 base from V and 8 bases from J, with 3 bases in between. CDR1 SGHTA and CDR2 FQGNSA come from the germline V gene. The CDR3 covers 11 residues. The CDR3 spells CASSLVDEQFF. The CDR3 bases are TGTGCCAGCAGCTTAGTAGATGAGCAGTTCTTC. Complete variable domain (other parts from reference TRBV7-2 and TRBJ2-1): GAGVSQSPSNKVTEKGKDVELRCDPISGHTALYWYRQSLGQGLEFLIYFQGNSAPDKSGLPSDRFSAERTGGSVSTLTIQRTQQEDSAVYLCASSLVDEQFFGPGTRLTVL.

V usage is TRBV5-6 and J usage is TRBJ2-1, with D tentatively TRBD1 or TRBD2 (5 bases each). The length of the CDR3 is 15 residues. Germline V gene data show CDR1 as SGHDT and CDR2 as YYEEEE. The ends were cut back, 1 base at V and 1 base at J, with 9 bases in the middle. The CDR3 sequence is CASSLWGTSYNEQFF. As DNA, the CDR3 is TGTGCCAGCAGCTTGTGGGGGACGTCCTACAATGAGCAGTTCTTC.

The V gene is TRBV5-8, the J gene TRBJ2-5; D might be TRBD1 or TRBD2, each matching 5 bases. TRBJ2-7 matches the DNA end more closely, so the J call is doubtful. The CDR3 covers 18 residues. Germline CDR1 and CDR2: SGHTS and YDEGEE. CDR3 in amino acids: CASSARWGILQDSYEQYF. Here the CDR3 DNA reads TGTGCCAGCAGCGCTCGCTGGGGGATTCTACAGGACTCCTACGAGCAGTACTTC.

In its sample, this clone was seen a few times. The rearrangement links TRBV7-9 to TRBJ1-4; D gene uncertain. Germline V gene data show CDR1 as SEHNR and CDR2 as FQNEAQ (reference sequence). CDR3 length: 18 residues. Trimming cost V 3 bases and J 0 bases, with 17 bases left between them. The CDR3 DNA reads as TGTGCCAGCAGCTTTAATCAGTACTCTCTTTCAACTAATGAAAAACTGTTTTTT. Protein product: CASSFNQYSLSTNEKLFF.

The chain links TRBV6-5 to TRBJ2-7, with D possibly matching TRBD2 (6 bases). V was pared by 0 bases and J by 2 bases, with 11 bases between. This CDR3 has 15 residues. Germline lookup yields CDR1 MNHEY and CDR2 SVGAGI. CDR3 sequence: CASSYSGLRTYEQYF. The CDR3 DNA sequence: TGTGCCAGCAGTTACTCGGGACTTCGTACCTACGAGCAGTACTTC.

The V gene is TRBV29-1, the J gene TRBJ1-2; no clear D gene. CDR1 is SQVTM, CDR2 ANQGSEA, per germline. Trimming took off 4 bases at V and 3 bases at J, with 9 bases between the two ends. This CDR3 region has 12 residues. In DNA form, the CDR3 reads TGCAGCGTTGCACCGAATGACTATGGCTACACCTTC. It encodes CSVAPNDYGYTF. The full variable domain, with the rest looked up from reference TRBV29-1 and TRBJ1-2, is SAVISQKPSRDICQRGTSLTIQCQVDSQVTMMFWYRQQPGQSLTLIATANQGSEATYESGFVIDKFPISRPNLTFSTLTVSNMSPEDSSIYLCSVAPNDYGYTFGSGTRLTVV.

The gene calls are TRBV27 and TRBJ1-4; TRBD1 matches 7 bases. V lost 6 bases, J lost 3 bases, and 4 bases stayed unmatched. CDR1 and CDR2 (germline): MNHEY, SMNVEV (reference sequence). The CDR3 has 14 amino acids. CDR3 nucleotide sequence: TGTGCCAGCAGCCCAGGACAGGCTAATGAAAAACTGTTTTTT. It yields the protein CASSPGQANEKLFF. Complete variable domain (other parts from reference TRBV27 and TRBJ1-4): EAQVTQNPRYLITVTGKKLTVTCSQNMNHEYMSWYRQDPGLGLRQIYYSMNVEVTDKGDVPEGYKVSRKEKRNFPLILESPSPNQTSLYFCASSPGQANEKLFFGSGTQLSVL.

The V call is TRBV4-3, the J call TRBJ2-1; 8 bases are a match to TRBD2. V trimming: 4 bases; J trimming: 2 bases; junction bases outside the gene matches: 7. Germline CDR1 reads LGHNA; CDR2 reads YSLEER. The CDR3 totals 16 residues. The CDR3 loop is CASSRLAGDTYNEQFF. The CDR3, as DNA: TGCGCCAGCAGCCGGCTAGCGGGCGATACCTACAATGAGCAGTTCTTC.

The chain's CDR3 is CASSQGDRAYEQYF. CDR3 DNA: TGTGCCAGCAGCCAGGGGGACAGGGCCTACGAGCAGTACTTC. The chain links TRBV7-9 to TRBJ2-7; 9 positions match TRBD1. V dropped 5 bases and J dropped 2; count of bases not matched to a gene: 4. There are 14 residues in the CDR3. CDR1 SEHNR and CDR2 FQNEAQ come from the germline V gene (reference sequence). Based on the CDR3 plus reference TRBV7-9 and TRBJ2-7, the full variable domain is DTGVSQNPRHKITKRGQNVTFRCDPISEHNRLYWYRQTLGQGPEFLTYFQNEAQLEKSRLLSDRFSAERPKGSFSTLEIQRTEQGDSAMYLCASSQGDRAYEQYFGPGTRLTVT.

The CDR3 bases are TGTGCCAGCAGTCCCGCGTACGAGCAGTACTTC. Protein: CASSPAYEQYF. The V call is TRBV28, the J call TRBJ2-7, with D hard to call. From germline, CDR1 is MDHEN and CDR2 SYDVKM. The CDR3 totals 11 residues. V was trimmed by 5 bases and J by 4 bases, leaving 6 bases between them.

The chain employs TRBV4-1 and TRBJ1-5, with D possibly being TRBD1 (6 bases). Germline V gives CDR1 MGHRA, CDR2 YSYEKL. Trimming took 0 bases from V and 7 from J, leaving 10 bases between them. This CDR3 contains 14 residues. CDR3 DNA: TGCGCCAGCAGCCAAGATAACAGGGAACAGCCCCAGCATTTT. Its translation: CASSQDNREQPQHF.

This rearrangement joins TRBV6-5 to TRBJ1-5; TRBD1 aligns across 9 bases. The CDR3 totals 14 residues. Germline values: CDR1 MNHEY, CDR2 SVGAGI. V trimming: 5 bases; J trimming: 5 bases; junction bases outside the gene matches: 4. Here the CDR3 DNA reads TGTGCCAGCAGTAAGGACAGGGGATATCAGCCCCAGCATTTT. This encodes CASSKDRGYQPQHF.

The chain has TRBV6-6 and TRBJ1-6, with D uncertain. The CDR3 sequence is 12 residues long. Germline CDR1 MNHNY, CDR2 SVGAGI (reference sequence). V gave up 2 bases and J gave up 9 bases, with 5 bases separating them. This CDR3 reads CASSYGGSPLHF. The CDR3 DNA is TGTGCCAGCAGTTACGGAGGTTCACCCCTCCACTTT.

This clone was seen just once. V and J are TRBV10-3 and TRBJ1-5; 8 nucleotides line up with TRBD1. J gave up 0 bases and V 11 bases, and 9 bases lay outside the gene matches. This CDR3 contains 15 residues. Germline lookup yields CDR1 ENHRY and CDR2 SYGVKD. CDR3 sequence (DNA): TGTGCCTCGCAGGGACAGGACAATAGCAATCAGCCCCAGCATTTT. Translated: CASQGQDNSNQPQHF.

The chain couples TRBV7-3 to TRBJ2-1; 12 bases fit TRBD2. The junction had 3 bases not matched to a gene; V was cut back by 5 bases and J by 4 bases. The germline gives CDR1 SGHTA, CDR2 FQGTGA. The CDR3 consists of 15 residues. For the CDR3, the DNA is TGTGCCAGCAGCCCCGGACTAGCGGGGTACAATGAGCAGTTCTTC. It encodes CASSPGLAGYNEQFF. The variable domain in full, with the rest retrieved from reference TRBV7-3 and TRBJ2-1, is GAGVSQTPSNKVTEKGKYVELRCDPISGHTALYWYRQSLGQGPEFLIYFQGTGAADDSGLPNDRFFAVRPEGSVSTLKIQRTERGDSAVYLCASSPGLAGYNEQFFGPGTRLTVL.

A single count supports this clone. The chain links TRBV27 to TRBJ1-2; 8 bases line up with TRBD1. V lost 6 bases and J lost 6; bases outside the gene matches: 6. The CDR3 runs to 13 residues. Germline lookup yields CDR1 MNHEY and CDR2 SMNVEV (reference sequence). The CDR3 here is CASSPGGANGYTF. The CDR3 coding sequence is TGTGCCAGCAGCCCAGGGGGCGCAAATGGCTACACCTTC.

The chain combines TRBV9 with TRBJ1-4; no reliable D call. This CDR3 contains 16 residues. From germline, CDR1 is SGDLS and CDR2 YYNGEE. V lost 0 bases and J lost 8, with 17 bases in between. The CDR3 here is CASSVDLAGSGEKLFF. CDR3 nucleotide sequence: TGTGCCAGCAGCGTAGATCTAGCAGGTTCCGGAGAAAAACTGTTTTTT.

The V and J genes are TRBV9 and TRBJ2-5, with 7 bases identical to TRBD1. The DNA end is more similar to TRBJ2-7, so the J call may be wrong. This CDR3 has 15 amino acids. The germline gives CDR1 SGDLS, CDR2 YYNGEE. As DNA, the CDR3 is TGTGCCAGCAGCCCGAGGACAGGCTCCGACTACGAGCAGTACTTC. Translating it yields CASSPRTGSDYEQYF.

The chain recombines TRBV6-1 with TRBJ2-7; TRBD1 agrees at 8 bases. Germline values: CDR1 MNHNS, CDR2 SASEGT. The CDR3 is made up of 15 amino acids. V was clipped by 8 bases and J by 5 bases; unmatched bases: 14. CDR3 sequence reads: CASSHPGQGGNEQYF. The CDR3 region has the DNA TGTGCCAGCTCTCATCCCGGACAGGGAGGAAACGAGCAGTACTTC.

The CDR3 spells CASSSTDSYEQYF. The CDR3 DNA follows: TGTGCCAGCAGCTCGACAGACTCCTACGAGCAGTACTTC. This chain connects TRBV4-2 to TRBJ2-7, with a weak D call TRBD1 (5 bases). Trimming took off 5 bases at V and 0 bases at J, with 8 bases between the two ends. CDR1 is LGHNA, CDR2 YNFKEQ, per germline. This CDR3 spans 13 amino acids.

This clone was seen only once. The rearrangement joins TRBV4-3 to TRBJ2-7, with 8 bases matching TRBD1. Trimming took 0 bases from V and 10 from J; bases not matched to a gene: 8. Looked up from germline, CDR1 is LGHNA and CDR2 is YSLEER. The CDR3 runs 14 residues. CDR3 sequence reads: CASSQDGQGRVQYF. The CDR3 DNA reads as TGCGCCAGCAGCCAAGATGGACAGGGTCGGGTCCAGTACTTC.

The chain carries TRBV11-2 and TRBJ1-5; D unclear. The CDR3 is 15 amino acids. V was pared by 1 base and J by 1 base, with 8 bases between. CDR1 SGHAT and CDR2 FQNNGV come from the germline V gene. CDR3 bases: TGTGCCAGCAGCTTAGGTGCGGGGAGCAATCAGCCCCAGCATTTT. This encodes CASSLGAGSNQPQHF.

This clone is a singleton in its sample. The chain links TRBV14 to TRBJ2-1, with TRBD2 identical over 7 bases. V dropped 4 bases and J dropped 2; count of bases not matched to a gene: 5. CDR3 length: 15 amino acids. Germline values: CDR1 SGHDN, CDR2 FVKESK. The CDR3 spells CASSLLATTYNEQFF. The CDR3, as DNA: TGTGCCAGCAGCCTACTAGCGACTACCTACAATGAGCAGTTCTTC.

This chain connects TRBV29-1 to TRBJ2-7; D not certain. CDR3 length: 12 residues. Germline V lookup: CDR1 SQVTM, CDR2 ANQGSEA. Trimming took 4 bases from V and 6 from J, leaving 13 bases between them. CDR3 in DNA: TGCAGCGTTGTCGATTCGATGTCCGAGCAGTACTTC. Residues: CSVVDSMSEQYF.

The chain recombines TRBV4-1 with TRBJ1-3; the match to TRBD1 covers 8 bases. The V segment lost 4 bases and the J segment 0 bases; nucleotides outside the gene matches: 8. Germline V gene sequence: CDR1 MGHRA, CDR2 YSYEKL. CDR3 length: 17 residues. CDR3 nucleotides: TGCGCCAGCAGCCGATCGGGACAGGAGAGCTCTGGAAACACCATATATTTT. It is translated as CASSRSGQESSGNTIYF.

This clone has a single count. The chain links TRBV7-5 to TRBJ1-3; TRBD1 reflects the table's D call only, with no check against the DNA. TRBV7-5 is reported as a pseudogene. The CDR3 loop spans 17 amino acids. The CDR3 protein is CVRSPLTGTVRGNTIYF. Here the CDR3 DNA reads TGTGTCAGAAGCCCACTTACCGGGACAGTTAGGGGAAACACCATATATTTT.